This T cell receptor beta chain appears in the sequencing data of a study of T cell responses to AZD1222 COVID-19 vaccine. At the level of the study: Investigators merged groups given second doses at roughly 4 or roughly 12 weeks. Study-level findings and limits: Donors were chiefly white British, with a greater number of females, and clonal diversity was perhaps underestimated. The study identified only a handful of AZD1222 recipients as seropositive at baseline.

This clone was seen just once. Its antigen remains unknown. Some clones are missing from TCRdb's copy, which holds only in-frame ones; the method was immunoSEQ multiplex PCR. The data contain around 140,000 clones, about 90% of them singletons. CDR1 and CDR2 (germline): LNHNV, YYDKDF (reference sequence). This CDR3 is built from 14 residues. J was trimmed by 5 bases and V by 3 bases; bases with no gene match: 4. The J gene is TRBJ1-2, the V gene TRBV15; 9 bases match TRBD1. Sample: peripheral blood, taken on day 0 of AZD1222 vaccination. The clonotype originates from an adult in good health. The CDR3 sequence is CATSRRTGAYGYTF. The CDR3 DNA follows: TGTGCCACCAGCAGGAGGACAGGGGCTTATGGCTACACCTTC.